Shown below are 22 T cell receptor beta chains from a single sample sequenced in a study of T cell responses to AZD1222 COVID-19 vaccine (dated by TCRdb to the early 2020s). The receptor library was made with the immunoSEQ multiplex PCR assay. TCRdb obtained this table from immuneACCESS and retained in-frame rearrangements with V and J assigned. These tables miss some clones; where compared with another copy, unresolved V genes account for less than half of the shortfall, and the remainder is unexplained. This sample has approximately 50,000 clones in its table, and approximately 88% of those were observed once. The ten largest clonotypes hold roughly 14% of the sample. This sample's time point label indicates: baseline before first vaccination. The starting material was peripheral blood, obtained on day 0 of AZD1222 vaccination. Receptors originate from an adult in good health.

V gene TRBV5-1 combines with J gene TRBJ2-3; D is undetermined. Trimming stripped 0 bases from V and 0 bases from J, with 11 bases between. CDR3 length: 16 amino acids. CDR1 is SGHRS, CDR2 YFSETQ, per germline. The CDR3 region has the DNA TGCGCCAGCAGCTTGGACGGCATTTCTAGCACAGATACGCAGTATTTT. This gives the protein CASSLDGISSTDTQYF.

This clone was found once. The J gene is TRBJ1-4, the V gene TRBV28; D uncertain. The V gene's germline CDR1 is MDHEN and CDR2 SYDVKM. V was cut by 6 bases and J by 9 bases, with 17 bases left in between. CDR3 size: 14 residues. The CDR3 sequence is CASSQGGESQKLFF. The CDR3 bases are TGTGCCAGCAGCCAAGGAGGAGAGAGTCAAAAACTGTTTTTT. The full variable domain, rest sourced from reference TRBV28 and TRBJ1-4, is DVKVTQSSRYLVKRTGEKVFLECVQDMDHENMFWYRQDPGLGLRLIYFSYDVKMKEKGDIPEGYSVSREKKERFSLILESASTNQTSMYLCASSQGGESQKLFFGSGTQLSVL.

The sample holds one count of this clone. This chain uses TRBV11-3 with TRBJ2-3; D assignment may be TRBD1 or TRBD2 (5 bases each). CDR1 is SGHNT, CDR2 YENEEA, per germline. The CDR3 contains 14 residues. The ends were cut back, 1 base at V and 7 bases at J, with 12 bases in the middle. In DNA, the CDR3 is TGTGCCAGCAGCTTAGTACGGGGCCTGCATACGCAGTATTTT. Translating gives CASSLVRGLHTQYF.

The chain links TRBV5-1 to TRBJ1-1; tentative D call: TRBD1 (5 bases). The germline V gene has CDR1 SGHRS and CDR2 YFSETQ. Trimming took off 4 bases at V and 3 bases at J, with 13 bases between the two ends. The CDR3 covers 14 residues. This CDR3 is CASSGGTKDTEAFF. The CDR3 DNA follows: TGCGCCAGCAGCGGCGGGACCAAGGACACTGAAGCTTTCTTT. The full variable domain, rest sourced from reference TRBV5-1 and TRBJ1-1, is KAGVTQTPRYLIKTRGQQVTLSCSPISGHRSVSWYQQTPGQGLQFLFEYFSETQRNKGNFPGRFSGRQFSNSRSEMNVSTLELGDSALYLCASSGGTKDTEAFFGQGTRLTVV.

The gene calls are TRBV2 and TRBJ1-2; 9 bases are a match to TRBD1. Germline loops: CDR1 SNHLY, CDR2 FYNNEI. Trimming cost V 5 bases and J 8 bases; bases outside gene matches: 9. The CDR3 is 14 amino acids. The CDR3 DNA is TGTGCCAGCAGTTGGGGGAGGACAGGGGACGGCTACACCTTC. It is translated as CASSWGRTGDGYTF.

The rearrangement links TRBV2 to TRBJ2-6, with D possibly being TRBD1 (6 bases). The CDR3 is 15 amino acids. Trimming left V 5 bases short and J 4 bases short, with 12 bases between. In germline, CDR1 is SNHLY, CDR2 FYNNEI. CDR3 protein: CASSQDSAGANVLTF. The CDR3 coding sequence is TGTGCCAGCAGTCAGGACAGTGCCGGGGCCAACGTCCTGACTTTC.

This clone was counted a few times. The genes are TRBV2 and TRBJ1-5; 9 nucleotides match TRBD1. The germline V gene encodes CDR1 SNHLY and CDR2 FYNNEI. The J segment lost 6 bases and the V segment lost 6 bases, leaving 6 bases of the junction unmatched. The CDR3 runs 14 residues. The CDR3: CASREGQGPQPQHF. The CDR3 DNA reads TGTGCCAGCAGGGAGGGACAGGGCCCTCAGCCCCAGCATTTT.

CDR3 sequence (DNA): TGTGCCAGCAGTTTAAAAGGGACAGGGGCGAACTATGGCTACACCTTC. This encodes CASSLKGTGANYGYTF. The gene calls are TRBV27 and TRBJ1-2, with TRBD1 identical over 10 bases. Germline V gene data show CDR1 as MNHEY and CDR2 as SMNVEV (reference sequence). The CDR3 sequence is 16 residues long. Germline trimming cut 2 bases from V and 2 bases from J; bases unmatched to any gene: 5.

This clone was detected only a few times. This chain connects TRBV27 to TRBJ2-1, with TRBD1 matching 7 bases. With 2 bases clipped from V and 5 bases from J, the junction kept 9 bases outside the gene matches. Germline CDR1 reads MNHEY; CDR2 reads SMNVEV (reference sequence). This CDR3 contains 16 residues. The CDR3 DNA reads TGTGCCAGCAGTTTAGGATTCGGGACAGCCAACAATGAGCAGTTCTTC. Translation: CASSLGFGTANNEQFF.

V gene TRBV5-1 combines with J gene TRBJ2-5, with 12 bases that match TRBD2. Trimming removed 4 bases from V and 2 bases from J; junction bases left unmatched: 9. The CDR3 consists of 17 residues. Germline lookup yields CDR1 SGHRS and CDR2 YFSETQ. CDR3 coding DNA: TGCGCCAGCAGCCTACCGGGACTAGCGGGCCAACAAGAGACCCAGTACTTC. Protein sequence: CASSLPGLAGQQETQYF.

This clone has only a few counts. This chain links TRBV19 with TRBJ1-6; a weak D match, TRBD1 (5 bases). The V end lost 5 bases, the J end lost 1 base, and 18 bases lay between the germline ends. The germline CDR1 and CDR2 sequences are LNHDA and SQIVND (reference sequence). The CDR3 runs to 18 residues. The CDR3 loop reads CASSRDPQVWSYNSPLHF. CDR3 DNA: TGTGCCAGTAGTCGGGACCCACAGGTGTGGTCCTATAATTCACCCCTCCACTTT. Supplemented by reference TRBV19 and TRBJ1-6, the full variable domain reads DGGITQSPKYLFRKEGQNVTLSCEQNLNHDAMYWYRQDPGQGLRLIYYSQIVNDFQKGDIAEGYSVSREKKESFPLTVTSAQKNPTAFYLCASSRDPQVWSYNSPLHFGNGTRLTVT.

The J gene is TRBJ2-5, the V gene TRBV20-1; D uncertain. CDR1 and CDR2 from the germline V gene are DFQATT and SNEGSKA (reference sequence). This CDR3 is built from 14 residues. Trimming left V 3 bases short and J 1 base short, with 12 bases between. The CDR3 region is CSASIVGIQETQYF. The CDR3 DNA is TGCAGTGCTAGTATTGTGGGCATCCAAGAGACCCAGTACTTC.

This clone has just a few counts. V is TRBV7-2 and J is TRBJ2-7, with D possibly called TRBD1 or TRBD2 (6 bases each). V gave up 5 bases and J gave up 4 bases, with 15 bases separating them. This CDR3 has 14 amino acids. The germline CDR1 and CDR2 sequences are SGHTA and FQGNSA. The CDR3, as DNA: TGTGCCAGCAGCATGCCTGGAGGGGGATACGAGCAGTACTTC. Translation: CASSMPGGGYEQYF. Combining the CDR3 with reference TRBV7-2 and TRBJ2-7 gives the whole variable domain GAGVSQSPSNKVTEKGKDVELRCDPISGHTALYWYRQSLGQGLEFLIYFQGNSAPDKSGLPSDRFSAERTGGSVSTLTIQRTQQEDSAVYLCASSMPGGGYEQYFGPGTRLTVT.

This chain joins TRBV24-1 and TRBJ2-1, with D perhaps being TRBD1 or TRBD2 (5 bases each). Between the trimmed V and J ends, which lost 3 bases and 1 base, there was a span of 12 bases. This CDR3 region has 16 residues. Germline lookup yields CDR1 KGHDR and CDR2 SFDVKD. The DNA of the CDR3 is TGTGCCACCAGTGATCCGGGACCCCAGTCCTACAATGAGCAGTTCTTC. This sequence encodes CATSDPGPQSYNEQFF.

The V and J genes are TRBV10-3 and TRBJ2-7; 12 bases line up with TRBD1. This CDR3 is 15 amino acids long. Germline values: CDR1 ENHRY, CDR2 SYGVKD. With V trimmed by 6 bases and J by 3 bases, 6 bases remained unmatched. CDR3 sequence (DNA): TGTGCCATCAGACCCGGGACAGGGGGCGGCTACGAGCAGTACTTC. Amino acids: CAIRPGTGGGYEQYF.

This rearrangement joins TRBV7-6 to TRBJ1-6; D remains unclear. The CDR3 totals 13 residues. Trimming took 1 base from V and 9 from J, leaving 7 bases between them. CDR1 and CDR2 from the germline V gene are SGHVS and FNYEAQ. The CDR3 protein is CASSLGSSSPLHF. For the CDR3, the DNA is TGTGCCAGCAGCTTAGGTTCAAGTTCACCCCTCCACTTT.

This chain links TRBV6-5 with TRBJ2-1, with 7 bases lining up with TRBD2. V was clipped by 4 bases and J by 6 bases; unmatched bases: 12. Germline V gene data show CDR1 as MNHEY and CDR2 as SVGAGI. The CDR3 extends over 16 amino acids. The CDR3 sequence is CASSSMGGGPGNEQFF. The CDR3 region has the DNA TGTGCCAGCAGTTCCATGGGGGGAGGGCCGGGCAATGAGCAGTTCTTC.

V gene TRBV6-5 combines with J gene TRBJ1-1; D is unresolved. CDR1 and CDR2 (germline): MNHEY, SVGAGI. The V and J ends lost 6 bases and 2 bases respectively, with 10 bases between them. The CDR3 is 13 residues long. The CDR3 is CASSPETNTEAFF. The DNA for the CDR3 is TGTGCCAGCAGCCCCGAGACTAACACTGAAGCTTTCTTT.

This sequence joins TRBV12-3 or TRBV12-4 and TRBJ1-2, with 11 bases identical to TRBD1. Trimming took 3 bases from V and 7 from J; bases not matched to a gene: 1. This CDR3 comprises 13 residues. The CDR3 here is CASSLGTGGGYTF. The CDR3 nucleotides read TGTGCCAGCAGTTTGGGGACAGGGGGTGGCTACACCTTC.

The rearrangement joins TRBV11-2 to TRBJ1-6; D perhaps matches TRBD1 (6 bases). The germline V gene has CDR1 SGHAT and CDR2 FQNNGV. The CDR3 runs to 15 residues. V was clipped by 1 base and J by 7 bases, with 11 bases between them. The CDR3 DNA is TGTGCCAGCAGCTTAGCGGGGCAGGGGAATTCACCCCTCCACTTT. This encodes CASSLAGQGNSPLHF.

The V gene is TRBV4-2, the J gene TRBJ1-5; D is ambiguous. The ends were cut back, 0 bases at V and 5 bases at J, with 11 bases in the middle. The CDR3 loop spans 15 amino acids. Germline assignment: CDR1 LGHNA and CDR2 YNFKEQ. This chain's CDR3 is CASSQDGRGDQPQHF. In nucleotides, the CDR3 is TGTGCCAGCAGCCAAGATGGACGTGGGGATCAGCCCCAGCATTTT.

V gene TRBV2 combines with J gene TRBJ1-5; TRBD1 might be the D (6 bases). Trimming cost V 6 bases and J 7 bases, with 16 bases left between them. The CDR3 length is 14 residues. The germline V gene has CDR1 SNHLY and CDR2 FYNNEI. The DNA of the CDR3 is TGTGCCAGCAGGATAGACAGGTTATACCAGCCCCAGCATTTT. It encodes CASRIDRLYQPQHF.